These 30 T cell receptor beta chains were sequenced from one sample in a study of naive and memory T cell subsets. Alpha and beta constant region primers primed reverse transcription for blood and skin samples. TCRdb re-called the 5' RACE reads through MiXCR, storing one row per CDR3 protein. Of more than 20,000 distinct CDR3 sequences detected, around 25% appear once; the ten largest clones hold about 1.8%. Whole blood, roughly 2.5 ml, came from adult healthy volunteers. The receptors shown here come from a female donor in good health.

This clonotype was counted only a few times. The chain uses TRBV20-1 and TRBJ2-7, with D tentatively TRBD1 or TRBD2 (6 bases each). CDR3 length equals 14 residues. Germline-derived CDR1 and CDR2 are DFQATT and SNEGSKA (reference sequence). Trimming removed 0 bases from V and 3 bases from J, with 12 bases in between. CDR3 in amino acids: CSARDSKGGYEQYF. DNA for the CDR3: TGCAGTGCTAGAGATAGTAAGGGGGGCTACGAGCAGTACTTC.

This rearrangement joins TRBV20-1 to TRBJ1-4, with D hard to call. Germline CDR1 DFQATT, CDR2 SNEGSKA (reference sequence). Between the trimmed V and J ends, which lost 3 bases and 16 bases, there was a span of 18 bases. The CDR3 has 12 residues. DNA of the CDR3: TGCAGTGCTAGCAATATAGCGCTTGAGCCGTTTTTT. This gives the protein CSASNIALEPFF.

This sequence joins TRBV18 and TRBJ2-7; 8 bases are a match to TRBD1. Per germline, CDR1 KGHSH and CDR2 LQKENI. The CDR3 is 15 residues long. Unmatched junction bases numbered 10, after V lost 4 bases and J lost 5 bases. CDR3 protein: CASSHAWTGRNEQYF. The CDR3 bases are TGTGCCAGCTCACACGCGTGGACAGGGAGGAACGAGCAGTACTTC.

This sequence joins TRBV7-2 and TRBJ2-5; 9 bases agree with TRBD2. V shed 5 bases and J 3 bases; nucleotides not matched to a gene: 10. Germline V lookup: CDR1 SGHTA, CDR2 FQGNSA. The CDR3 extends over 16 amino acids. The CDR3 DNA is TGTGCCAGCAGCCTCCAAAGCGGGAGGCCCGAAGAGACCCAGTACTTC. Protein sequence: CASSLQSGRPEETQYF. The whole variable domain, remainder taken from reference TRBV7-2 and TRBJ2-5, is GAGVSQSPSNKVTEKGKDVELRCDPISGHTALYWYRQSLGQGLEFLIYFQGNSAPDKSGLPSDRFSAERTGGSVSTLTIQRTQQEDSAVYLCASSLQSGRPEETQYFGPGTRLLVL.

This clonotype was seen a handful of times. CDR3 sequence reads: CSTRQGVPDTQYF. Here the CDR3 DNA reads TGCAGCACGAGACAGGGGGTGCCAGATACGCAGTATTTT. The genes are TRBV29-1 and TRBJ2-3, with 9 bases fitting TRBD1. CDR1 is SQVTM and CDR2 is ANQGSEA in the germline V gene. V shed 8 bases and J 4 bases; nucleotides not matched to a gene: 7. The length of the CDR3 is 13 residues.

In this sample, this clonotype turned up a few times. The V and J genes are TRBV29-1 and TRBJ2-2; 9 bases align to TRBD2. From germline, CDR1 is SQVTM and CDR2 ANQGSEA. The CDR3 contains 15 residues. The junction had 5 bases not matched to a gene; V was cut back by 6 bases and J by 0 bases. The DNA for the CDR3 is TGCAGCGTGCAGTCTAGCGGGGCGAACACCGGGGAGCTGTTTTTT. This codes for CSVQSSGANTGELFF.

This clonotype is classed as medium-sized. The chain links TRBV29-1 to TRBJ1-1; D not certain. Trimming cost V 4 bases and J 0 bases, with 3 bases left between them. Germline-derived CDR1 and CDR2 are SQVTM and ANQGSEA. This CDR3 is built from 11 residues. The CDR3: CSVVVNTEAFF. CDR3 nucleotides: TGCAGCGTTGTAGTGAACACTGAAGCTTTCTTT.

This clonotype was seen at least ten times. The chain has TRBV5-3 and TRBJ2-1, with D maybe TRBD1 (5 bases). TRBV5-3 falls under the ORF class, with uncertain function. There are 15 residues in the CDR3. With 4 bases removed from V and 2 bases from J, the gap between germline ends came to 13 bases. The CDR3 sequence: CARSAGHGPYNEQFF. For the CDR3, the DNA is TGTGCCAGAAGCGCAGGACACGGGCCCTACAATGAGCAGTTCTTC.

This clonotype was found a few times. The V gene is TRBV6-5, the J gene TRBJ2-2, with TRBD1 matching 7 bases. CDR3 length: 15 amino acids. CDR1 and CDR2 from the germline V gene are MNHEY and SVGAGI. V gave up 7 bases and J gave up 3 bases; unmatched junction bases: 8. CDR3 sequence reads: CASNKLGGDTGELFF. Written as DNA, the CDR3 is TGTGCCAGCAATAAACTAGGGGGCGACACCGGGGAGCTGTTTTTT.

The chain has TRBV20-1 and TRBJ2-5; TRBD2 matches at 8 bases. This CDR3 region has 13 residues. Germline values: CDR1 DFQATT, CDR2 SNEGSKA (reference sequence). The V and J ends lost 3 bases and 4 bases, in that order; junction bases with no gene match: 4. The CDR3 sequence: CSASPGGRETQYF. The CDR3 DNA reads TGCAGTGCTAGCCCGGGAGGGCGAGAGACCCAGTACTTC.

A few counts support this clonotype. The CDR3 DNA reads TGCAGTGCTAGAGGAGAGGGGTGGGGCAATCAGCCCCAGCATTTT. It yields the protein CSARGEGWGNQPQHF. V usage is TRBV20-1 and J usage is TRBJ1-5; weak D call: TRBD1 (5 bases). Trimming pared 1 base from V and 2 bases from J, leaving 12 bases between. Germline loops: CDR1 DFQATT, CDR2 SNEGSKA (reference sequence). CDR3 length equals 15 residues.

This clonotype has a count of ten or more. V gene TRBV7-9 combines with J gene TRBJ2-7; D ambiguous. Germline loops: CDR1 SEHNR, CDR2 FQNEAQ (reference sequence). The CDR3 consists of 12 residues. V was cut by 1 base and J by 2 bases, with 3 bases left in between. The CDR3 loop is CASSLEAYEQYF. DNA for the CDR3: TGTGCCAGCAGCTTAGAAGCCTACGAGCAGTACTTC.

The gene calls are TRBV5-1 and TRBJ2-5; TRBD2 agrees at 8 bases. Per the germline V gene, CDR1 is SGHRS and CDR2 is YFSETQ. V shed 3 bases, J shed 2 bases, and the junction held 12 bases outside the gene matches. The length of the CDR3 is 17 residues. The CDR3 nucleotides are TGCGCCAGCAGCTGGGGGACTTTTGGCGGGGGGCAAGAGACCCAGTACTTC. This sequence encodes CASSWGTFGGGQETQYF.

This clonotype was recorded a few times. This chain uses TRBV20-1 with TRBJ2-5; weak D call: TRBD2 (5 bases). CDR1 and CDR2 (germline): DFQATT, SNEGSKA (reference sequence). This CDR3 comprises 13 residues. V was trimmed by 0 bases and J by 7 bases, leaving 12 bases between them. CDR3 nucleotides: TGCAGTGCTAGAGAAGGACTCGAAGGGACCCAGTACTTC. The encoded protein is CSAREGLEGTQYF.

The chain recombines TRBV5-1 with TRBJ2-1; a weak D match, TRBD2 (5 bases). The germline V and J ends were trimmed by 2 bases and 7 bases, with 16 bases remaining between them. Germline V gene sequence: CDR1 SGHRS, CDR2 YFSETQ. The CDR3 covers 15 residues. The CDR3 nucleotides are TGCGCCAGCAGCTTTACTAGTGGCTCGGGGAATGAGCAGTTCTTC. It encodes CASSFTSGSGNEQFF.

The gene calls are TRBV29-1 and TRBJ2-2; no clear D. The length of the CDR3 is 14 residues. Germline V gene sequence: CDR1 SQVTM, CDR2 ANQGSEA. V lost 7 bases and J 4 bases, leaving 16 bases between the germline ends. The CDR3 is CSAANPRSTGELFF. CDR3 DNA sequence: TGCAGCGCCGCGAACCCGAGAAGCACCGGGGAGCTGTTTTTT.

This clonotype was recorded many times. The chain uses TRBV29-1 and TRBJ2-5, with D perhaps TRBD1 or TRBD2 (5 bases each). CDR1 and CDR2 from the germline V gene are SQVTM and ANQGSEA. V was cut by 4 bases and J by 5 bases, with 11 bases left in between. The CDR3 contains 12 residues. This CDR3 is CSVGTRRETQYF. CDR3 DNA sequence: TGCAGCGTTGGGACACGGAGGGAGACCCAGTACTTC.

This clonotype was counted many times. The CDR3 DNA is TGTGCCAGCAGTCCTTTTTTGAACACTGAAGCTTTCTTT. Encoded protein: CASSPFLNTEAFF. This chain links TRBV6-6 with TRBJ1-1; D remains ambiguous. The V and J ends lost 5 bases and 0 bases respectively, with 7 bases between them. Germline V gene sequence: CDR1 MNHNY, CDR2 SVGAGI (reference sequence). There are 13 residues in the CDR3.

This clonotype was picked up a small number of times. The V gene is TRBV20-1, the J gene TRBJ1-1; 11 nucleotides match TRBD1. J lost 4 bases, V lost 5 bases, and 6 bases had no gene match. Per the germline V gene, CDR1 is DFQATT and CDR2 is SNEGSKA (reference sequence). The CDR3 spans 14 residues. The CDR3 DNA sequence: TGCAGTGCTTCTCCGGGGACAGGGGGCACTGAAGCTTTCTTT. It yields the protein CSASPGTGGTEAFF.

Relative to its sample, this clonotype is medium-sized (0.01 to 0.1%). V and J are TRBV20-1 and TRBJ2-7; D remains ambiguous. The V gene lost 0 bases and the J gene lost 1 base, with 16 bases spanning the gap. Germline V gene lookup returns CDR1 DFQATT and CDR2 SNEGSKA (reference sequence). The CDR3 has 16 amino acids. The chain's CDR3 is CSARDTADGRSYEQYF. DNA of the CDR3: TGCAGTGCTAGAGATACCGCGGATGGTAGGTCCTACGAGCAGTACTTC.

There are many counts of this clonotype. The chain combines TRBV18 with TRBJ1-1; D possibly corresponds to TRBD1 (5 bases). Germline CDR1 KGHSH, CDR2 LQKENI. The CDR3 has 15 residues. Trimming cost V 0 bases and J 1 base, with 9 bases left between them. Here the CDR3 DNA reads TGTGCCAGCTCACCACCAGACAGATCGAACACTGAAGCTTTCTTT. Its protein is CASSPPDRSNTEAFF.

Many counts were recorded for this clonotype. CDR3 sequence: CSARDPRTGTQYF. In DNA, the CDR3 is TGCAGTGCTAGAGATCCCAGGACTGGGACCCAGTACTTC. The chain joins TRBV20-1 to TRBJ2-5, with D perhaps matching TRBD2 (5 bases). The ends were cut back, 0 bases at V and 7 bases at J, with 12 bases in the middle. The CDR3 is 13 residues long. CDR1 is DFQATT and CDR2 is SNEGSKA in the germline V gene (reference sequence).

This CDR3 reads CASTDSQETGELFF. CDR3 nucleotide sequence: TGTGCCAGCACCGACTCCCAGGAAACCGGGGAGCTGTTTTTT. This rearrangement joins TRBV6-2 or TRBV6-3 to TRBJ2-2, with D uncertain. V lost 7 bases, J lost 5 bases, and 14 bases lay in between. There are 14 residues in the CDR3. CDR1 MNHEY and CDR2 SVGEGT come from the germline V gene.

CDR3 in DNA: TGTGCCAGCAGCCAAGCGGGGGGTGGGAATGAGCAGTTCTTC. Its protein is CASSQAGGGNEQFF. The chain has TRBV3-1 and TRBJ2-1; 7 bases fit TRBD2. The ends lost 1 base at V and 7 bases at J; junction bases unmatched: 4. Germline V gene data show CDR1 as LGHDT and CDR2 as YNNKEL (reference sequence). The CDR3 length is 14 residues.

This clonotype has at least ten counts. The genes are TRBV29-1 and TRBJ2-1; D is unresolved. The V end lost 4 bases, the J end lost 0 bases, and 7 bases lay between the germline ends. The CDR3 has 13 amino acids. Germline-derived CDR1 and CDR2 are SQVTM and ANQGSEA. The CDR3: CSVATSSYNEQFF. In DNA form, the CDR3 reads TGCAGCGTTGCCACGAGCTCCTACAATGAGCAGTTCTTC.

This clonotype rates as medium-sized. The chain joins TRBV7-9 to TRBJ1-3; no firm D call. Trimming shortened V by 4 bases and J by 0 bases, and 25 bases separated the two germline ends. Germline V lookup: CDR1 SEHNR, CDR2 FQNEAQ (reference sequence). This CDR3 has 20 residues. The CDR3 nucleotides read TGTGCCAGCAGCTCAATAAGTGTTCGGCAGGCGATAAACTCTGGAAACACCATATATTTT. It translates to CASSSISVRQAINSGNTIYF.

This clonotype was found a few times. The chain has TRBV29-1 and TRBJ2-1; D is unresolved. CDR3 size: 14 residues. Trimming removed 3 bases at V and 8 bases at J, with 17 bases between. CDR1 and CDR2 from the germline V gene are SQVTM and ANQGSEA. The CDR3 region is CSVEAVSRYDEQFF. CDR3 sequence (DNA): TGCAGCGTTGAGGCGGTATCGAGATACGATGAGCAGTTCTTC.

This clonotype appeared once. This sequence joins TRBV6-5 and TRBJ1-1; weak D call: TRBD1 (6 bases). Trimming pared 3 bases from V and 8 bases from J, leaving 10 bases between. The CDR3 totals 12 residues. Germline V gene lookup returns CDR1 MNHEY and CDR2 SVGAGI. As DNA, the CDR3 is TGTGCCAGCAGTTATAATGGACAGGAAGCTTTCTTT. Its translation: CASSYNGQEAFF.

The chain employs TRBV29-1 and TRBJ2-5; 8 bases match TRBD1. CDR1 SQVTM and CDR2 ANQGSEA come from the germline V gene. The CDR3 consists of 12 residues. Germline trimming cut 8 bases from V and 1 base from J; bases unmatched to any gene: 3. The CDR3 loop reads CSFDRGQETQYF. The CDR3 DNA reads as TGCAGCTTCGACAGGGGCCAAGAGACCCAGTACTTC.

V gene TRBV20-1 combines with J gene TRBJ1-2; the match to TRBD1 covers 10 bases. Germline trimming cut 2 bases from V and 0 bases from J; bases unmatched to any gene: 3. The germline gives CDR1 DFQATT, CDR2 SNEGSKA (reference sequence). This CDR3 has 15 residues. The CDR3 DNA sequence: TGCAGTGCTAGAACAGGACAGGGGGCTAACTATGGCTACACCTTC. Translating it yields CSARTGQGANYGYTF.